This T cell receptor beta chain was identified in a study of T-cell reconstitution after alpha-beta-depleted transplantation in children. V lost 4 bases and J lost 2, with 12 bases in between. This CDR3 contains 14 residues. The germline CDR1 and CDR2 sequences are SGHRS and YFSETQ. Unique molecular identifiers were used in preparing the TCRbeta library. TCRdb itself ran the PCR reads through MiXCR, one entry per CDR3 protein. The sample contains 70,000 to 100,000 distinct CDR3 sequences, 9% to 15% of which appear only once. This clonotype was counted many times. This clonotype originated in a human donor who donated a stem cell graft to a child with inherited bone marrow failure. The source material was PBMCs from the stem cell graft donor, sampled from the stem cell graft. The rearrangement joins TRBV5-1 to TRBJ2-5; D may be TRBD1 (6 bases). CDR3 sequence reads: CASSPTGVQETQYF. In nucleotides, the CDR3 is TGCGCCAGCAGCCCGACAGGCGTGCAAGAGACCCAGTACTTC.